This T cell receptor (beta chain) was obtained from a study of T cells in Graves' hyperthyroidism and ophthalmopathy. Study-level background: Once the initial diagnosis was made, peripheral blood was obtained before any treatment.

RNA transcripts yielded amplified TCR beta CDR3 regions. HTBI primers drove first-round RT-PCR of the TCR CDR3. TCRdb analysed the multiplex PCR reads with MiXCR anew, one entry per CDR3 protein. This sample has about 840,000 distinct CDR3 sequences, with over 35% found just once. At least ten counts were recorded for this clonotype. Material: blood. This sequence was found in a young man with Graves' hyperthyroidism.

CDR3 protein: CASSVAGSWEELFF. In DNA, the CDR3 is TGTGCCAGCAGCGTAGCGGGGAGTTGGGAGGAGCTGTTTTTT. The gene calls are TRBV9 and TRBJ2-2, with D perhaps matching TRBD2 (5 bases). Germline-derived CDR1 and CDR2 are SGDLS and YYNGEE. V shed 0 bases and J shed 10 bases, with 13 bases lying between them. This CDR3 spans 14 amino acids.